One sample yielded the 30 T cell receptor beta chains listed below, sequenced in a study of control samples from healthy donors and cancer patients. Here immunoSEQ multiplex PCR was the method, and the copy in TCRdb shows in-frame clones only, minus some. The sample carries under 200,000 clones, 90% to 95% recorded once. The specimen sequenced was blood. The receptors originated from a woman aged 25 to 39 in good health.

This rearrangement joins TRBV9 to TRBJ1-6; 7 nucleotides align to TRBD1. Germline assignment: CDR1 SGDLS and CDR2 YYNGEE. The CDR3 totals 15 residues. Trimming cost V 0 bases and J 7 bases; bases outside gene matches: 4. The CDR3 here is CASSVEGGTNSPLHF. CDR3 bases: TGTGCCAGCAGCGTAGAAGGGGGCACCAATTCACCCCTCCACTTT.

The V gene is TRBV5-1, the J gene TRBJ1-2; D is perhaps TRBD1 (6 bases). This CDR3 contains 15 residues. Germline V gene sequence: CDR1 SGHRS, CDR2 YFSETQ. The germline V and J ends were trimmed by 0 bases and 5 bases, with 14 bases remaining between them. The DNA of the CDR3 is TGCGCCAGCAGCTTGGGGGACATGGTAGGATATGGCTACACCTTC. It yields the protein CASSLGDMVGYGYTF.

Only one count was recorded for this clone. The genes are TRBV15 and TRBJ2-3; D possibly uses TRBD1 or TRBD2 (5 bases each). The CDR3 consists of 13 residues. Trimming pared 3 bases from V and 2 bases from J, leaving 6 bases between. Germline V gives CDR1 LNHNV, CDR2 YYDKDF (reference sequence). The CDR3 nucleotides read TGTGCCACCAGCAGGGGGGACACAGATACGCAGTATTTT. Its protein is CATSRGDTDTQYF.

V is TRBV25-1 and J is TRBJ1-5; possibly TRBD1 for D (6 bases). Deletions cut 8 bases from V and 7 bases from J, with 12 bases between. This CDR3 is 12 amino acids long. The germline gives CDR1 MGHDK, CDR2 SYGVNS. The CDR3 region has the DNA TGTGCCAGCCCACCGCAGGGGCAGCCCCAGCATTTT. Translating it yields CASPPQGQPQHF.

The chain carries TRBV5-1 and TRBJ2-1; 8 bases line up with TRBD2. Germline V gene sequence: CDR1 SGHRS, CDR2 YFSETQ. J was trimmed by 7 bases and V by 4 bases; bases with no gene match: 10. This CDR3 has 15 residues. CDR3 nucleotides: TGCGCCAGCAGCAACGGGGGGGCCGGGTTTAATGAGCAGTTCTTC. Translating gives CASSNGGAGFNEQFF. The variable domain in full, completed from reference TRBV5-1 and TRBJ2-1, reads KAGVTQTPRYLIKTRGQQVTLSCSPISGHRSVSWYQQTPGQGLQFLFEYFSETQRNKGNFPGRFSGRQFSNSRSEMNVSTLELGDSALYLCASSNGGAGFNEQFFGPGTRLTVL.

The chain carries TRBV30 and TRBJ1-5; 9 positions match TRBD1. The CDR3 length is 13 residues. With V trimmed by 5 bases and J by 1 base, 0 bases remained unmatched. The germline gives CDR1 GTSNPN, CDR2 SVGIG (reference sequence). The CDR3 sequence is CAWDRGSNQPQHF. DNA for the CDR3: TGTGCCTGGGACAGGGGGAGCAATCAGCCCCAGCATTTT.

This clone was counted once. At the DNA level, this CDR3 is encoded by other sequences in the same sample as well. The V and J genes are TRBV2 and TRBJ2-1, with 8 positions matching TRBD2. The ends lost 6 bases at V and 2 bases at J; junction bases unmatched: 0. The CDR3 totals 13 residues. In germline, CDR1 is SNHLY, CDR2 FYNNEI. CDR3 region: CASRAGAYNEQFF. The CDR3 nucleotides are TGTGCCAGCAGAGCGGGGGCCTACAATGAGCAGTTCTTC.

The rearrangement uses TRBV7-9 and TRBJ1-2; weak D call: TRBD1 (6 bases). The CDR3 is made up of 15 amino acids. V lost 3 bases and J lost 3, with 14 bases in between. Looked up from germline, CDR1 is SEHNR and CDR2 is FQNEAQ (reference sequence). Here the CDR3 DNA reads TGTGCCAGCAGCTTTCCCACAGGGTCCGACTATGGCTACACCTTC. It specifies CASSFPTGSDYGYTF.

The chain joins TRBV5-1 to TRBJ1-2, with D uncertain. V was shortened by 3 bases and J by 2 bases, with 8 bases between the two germline ends. The CDR3 runs to 13 residues. Germline CDR1 and CDR2: SGHRS and YFSETQ. The DNA of the CDR3 is TGCGCCAGCAGCTACAGTGAGAACTATGGCTACACCTTC. Translated: CASSYSENYGYTF. Full variable domain (outside the CDR3, taken from reference TRBV5-1 and TRBJ1-2): KAGVTQTPRYLIKTRGQQVTLSCSPISGHRSVSWYQQTPGQGLQFLFEYFSETQRNKGNFPGRFSGRQFSNSRSEMNVSTLELGDSALYLCASSYSENYGYTFGSGTRLTVV.

This chain connects TRBV7-9 to TRBJ1-1; possibly TRBD1 for D (6 bases). The CDR3 sequence is 15 residues long. Germline loops: CDR1 SEHNR, CDR2 FQNEAQ (reference sequence). V lost 4 bases and J 1 base, leaving 13 bases between the germline ends. CDR3 bases: TGTGCCAGCAGCTATATGGGGACACCGAACACTGAAGCTTTCTTT. Translated: CASSYMGTPNTEAFF.

This chain links TRBV6-5 with TRBJ1-5; D is undetermined. The CDR3 has 13 residues. Germline values: CDR1 MNHEY, CDR2 SVGAGI. Between the trimmed V and J ends, which lost 2 bases and 0 bases, there was a span of 2 bases. Written as DNA, the CDR3 is TGTGCCAGCAGTTACGATAGCAATCAGCCCCAGCATTTT. It encodes CASSYDSNQPQHF.

The chain employs TRBV6-6 and TRBJ2-7, with D perhaps assigned TRBD1 or TRBD2 (5 bases each). The CDR3 runs 14 residues. CDR1 is MNHNY, CDR2 SVGAGI, per germline (reference sequence). Trimming removed 7 bases from V and 4 bases from J, with 17 bases in between. The CDR3 spells CASNSGSLVYEQYF. The CDR3 bases are TGTGCCAGCAACTCAGGGAGTCTGGTATACGAGCAGTACTTC.

This clone occurred a few times. This rearrangement joins TRBV3-1 (or the pseudogene TRBV3-2) to TRBJ2-1, with 9 bases identical to TRBD1. V shed 5 bases and J 7 bases; nucleotides not matched to a gene: 0. This CDR3 spans 12 amino acids. The germline V gene encodes CDR1 LGHDT and CDR2 YNNKEL (reference sequence). The CDR3 loop reads CASSGQGNEQFF. The CDR3 DNA reads TGTGCCAGCAGCGGACAGGGGAATGAGCAGTTCTTC.

The chain couples TRBV6-1 to TRBJ1-5; D is unresolved. This CDR3 is 14 amino acids long. CDR1 is MNHNS, CDR2 SASEGT, per germline. Trimming shortened V by 1 base and J by 0 bases, and 4 bases separated the two germline ends. The DNA for the CDR3 is TGTGCCAGCAGTGAAGTCGGTAGCAATCAGCCCCAGCATTTT. This encodes CASSEVGSNQPQHF.

This clone came up a few times. The chain is built from TRBV6-5 and TRBJ2-6; tentatively, D is TRBD1 (6 bases). This CDR3 is built from 15 residues. Germline V gene lookup returns CDR1 MNHEY and CDR2 SVGAGI. Trimming took 9 bases from V and 0 from J, leaving 12 bases between them. The CDR3 loop is CARGDTSSGANVLTF. The CDR3 nucleotides read TGTGCCAGGGGGGACACGAGCTCTGGGGCCAACGTCCTGACTTTC.

This clone has a single count. V and J are TRBV4-1 and TRBJ2-2; 7 positions match TRBD1. V lost 0 bases to trimming and J lost 7 bases; unmatched junction nucleotides: 5. Germline lookup yields CDR1 MGHRA and CDR2 YSYEKL. The CDR3 has 15 residues. CDR3 sequence: CASSQEQGYGGELFF. CDR3 DNA sequence: TGCGCCAGCAGCCAAGAACAGGGGTACGGCGGGGAGCTGTTTTTT.

This sequence joins TRBV6-5 and TRBJ2-1; D unresolved. The ends were cut back, 8 bases at V and 5 bases at J, with 4 bases in the middle. Germline V gene lookup returns CDR1 MNHEY and CDR2 SVGAGI. The CDR3 runs 10 residues. The CDR3 sequence: CASGNNEQFF. The DNA of the CDR3 is TGTGCCAGCGGGAACAATGAGCAGTTCTTC.

The chain employs TRBV12-5 and TRBJ1-5; D not resolved. Per the germline V gene, CDR1 is LGHNT and CDR2 is FRNRAP. The length of the CDR3 is 13 residues. V was pared by 4 bases and J by 4 bases, with 8 bases between. CDR3 loop: CASGSDGNQPQHF. The CDR3 coding sequence is TGTGCTAGTGGTTCCGACGGGAATCAGCCCCAGCATTTT.

The chain employs TRBV7-9 and TRBJ1-1, with a tentative D call TRBD1 (5 bases). This CDR3 contains 15 residues. Germline-derived CDR1 and CDR2 are SEHNR and FQNEAQ (reference sequence). V lost 6 bases and J 0 bases, leaving 14 bases between the germline ends. The chain's CDR3 is CASRPGTTMNTEAFF. For the CDR3, the DNA is TGTGCCAGCAGACCAGGGACTACCATGAACACTGAAGCTTTCTTT.

The chain links TRBV19 to TRBJ2-6; D perhaps matches TRBD1 (6 bases). Germline lookup yields CDR1 LNHDA and CDR2 SQIVND (reference sequence). Trimming took off 5 bases at V and 2 bases at J, with 10 bases between the two ends. The CDR3 length is 15 residues. This CDR3 is CASSSGAAGANVLTF. CDR3 coding DNA: TGTGCCAGTAGTTCAGGGGCCGCTGGGGCCAACGTCCTGACTTTC.

The chain uses TRBV7-9 and TRBJ2-3; 7 positions agree with TRBD1. Germline CDR1 SEHNR, CDR2 FQNEAQ (reference sequence). The CDR3 has 14 amino acids. V trimming: 5 bases; J trimming: 2 bases; junction bases outside the gene matches: 4. The CDR3 coding sequence is TGTGCCAGCAGCCTCGGGACAGCCACAGATACGCAGTATTTT. Translated, it gives CASSLGTATDTQYF.

This chain connects TRBV5-1 to TRBJ1-6; D call uncertain. Germline V gene sequence: CDR1 SGHRS, CDR2 YFSETQ. V was trimmed by 5 bases and J by 5 bases, leaving 11 bases between them. The CDR3 runs 14 residues. DNA of the CDR3: TGCGCCAGCAGGCTGGCCAGGAATAATTCACCCCTCCACTTT. As protein: CASRLARNNSPLHF.

The rearrangement uses TRBV28 and TRBJ1-4; 7 nucleotides match TRBD1. The germline V gene encodes CDR1 MDHEN and CDR2 SYDVKM. The CDR3 extends over 14 amino acids. V lost 6 bases to trimming and J lost 4 bases; unmatched junction nucleotides: 5. The CDR3 DNA reads as TGTGCCAGCAGATCCGGGACAGTTAATGAAAAACTGTTTTTT. This translates into CASRSGTVNEKLFF.

V gene TRBV28 combines with J gene TRBJ1-1; D is ambiguous. Trimming cost V 6 bases and J 0 bases, with 8 bases left between them. This CDR3 spans 13 amino acids. Germline values: CDR1 MDHEN, CDR2 SYDVKM. The DNA for the CDR3 is TGTGCCAGCAGATCCTACATGAACACTGAAGCTTTCTTT. Amino acid sequence: CASRSYMNTEAFF.

This chain links TRBV5-1 with TRBJ2-2; 7 bases map to TRBD2. V lost 4 bases and J lost 0; bases outside the gene matches: 6. The CDR3 consists of 16 residues. From germline, CDR1 is SGHRS and CDR2 YFSETQ. The DNA of the CDR3 is TGCGCCAGCAGCACCGGGACTAAGCCGAACACCGGGGAGCTGTTTTTT. Translating it yields CASSTGTKPNTGELFF. The variable domain in full, completed from reference TRBV5-1 and TRBJ2-2, reads KAGVTQTPRYLIKTRGQQVTLSCSPISGHRSVSWYQQTPGQGLQFLFEYFSETQRNKGNFPGRFSGRQFSNSRSEMNVSTLELGDSALYLCASSTGTKPNTGELFFGEGSRLTVL.

This chain connects TRBV4-3 to TRBJ1-1; D remains ambiguous. CDR1 LGHNA and CDR2 YSLEER come from the germline V gene. The CDR3 contains 13 residues. V lost 1 base and J 4 bases, leaving 7 bases between the germline ends. Written as DNA, the CDR3 is TGCGCCAGCAGCCAAGTCAGGACCACTGAAGCTTTCTTT. Amino acid sequence: CASSQVRTTEAFF.

The chain is built from TRBV7-2 and TRBJ1-5; 9 positions match TRBD1. The CDR3 totals 14 residues. Germline-derived CDR1 and CDR2 are SGHTA and FQGNSA. Trimming took 4 bases from V and 2 from J; bases not matched to a gene: 0. The chain's CDR3 is CASSWDRGNQPQHF. CDR3 bases: TGTGCCAGCAGCTGGGACAGGGGCAATCAGCCCCAGCATTTT.

The CDR3 DNA follows: TGCAGTGCTAGTAGGGGGATCAACACTGAAGCTTTCTTT. Protein product: CSASRGINTEAFF. The V call is TRBV20-1, the J call TRBJ1-1; possible D gene TRBD1, 6 bases. V lost 3 bases and J lost 2, with 10 bases in between. CDR3 length equals 13 residues. CDR1 is DFQATT and CDR2 is SNEGSKA in the germline V gene (reference sequence).

This clone has more than one count but fewer than ten. The gene calls are TRBV3-1 (or the pseudogene TRBV3-2) and TRBJ2-1; D call uncertain. This CDR3 has 16 residues. Germline values: CDR1 LGHDT, CDR2 YNNKEL (reference sequence). V dropped 1 base and J dropped 2 bases, with 12 bases sitting between them. CDR3 in amino acids: CASSQGLPRPYNEQFF. CDR3 coding DNA: TGTGCCAGCAGCCAAGGTCTTCCCCGCCCCTACAATGAGCAGTTCTTC.

This chain links TRBV11-3 with TRBJ1-2; tentatively, D is TRBD1 (6 bases). Germline V gene data show CDR1 as SGHNT and CDR2 as YENEEA. The CDR3 extends over 13 amino acids. V lost 5 bases and J lost 5, with 12 bases in between. CDR3 DNA sequence: TGTGCCAGCAGCCTACCGGGACATTATGGCTACACCTTC. Amino acid sequence: CASSLPGHYGYTF.